The present TCR beta chain was sequenced within a study of blood T cells in healthy people across ages. Study findings and constraints: Naive CD4+ cell counts and diversity both ran higher in long-lived than in aged donors.

This CDR3 comprises 10 residues. CDR1 is DFQATT, CDR2 SNEGSKA, per germline (reference sequence). The germline V and J ends were trimmed by 7 bases and 0 bases, with 3 bases remaining between them. PCR was performed a second time for about 6 to 12 cycles using a sample-barcoded 5' primer and a J-beta primer mix. Each CDR3 protein is one row after TCRdb ran MiXCR on the 5' RACE reads. The sample contains hundreds of thousands of distinct CDR3 sequences, around 48% of which appear only once. Each donor was a healthy Caucasian individual from Russia, aged roughly 6 to 95. Of note for this clonotype: Antigen: not known.

V usage is TRBV20-1 and J usage is TRBJ1-2; D call uncertain. The source is a man aged 25-45 years in good health. Sequenced input: blood. The chain's CDR3 is CSGSNYGYTF. CDR3 DNA sequence: TGCAGTGGCTCTAACTATGGCTACACCTTC.